The rows below give T cell receptor beta chains drawn from one sample of a study of beta chain features in type 1 diabetes. The method was immunoSEQ multiplex PCR; TCRdb's version includes in-frame clones alone and lacks a portion of them. This sample has around 70,000 clones; roughly 49% occur once, and the top ten carry roughly 0.7%. Material for sequencing was central memory CD4+ T cells from blood. The origin of the receptors is a man aged 30-40 years with type 1 diabetes. CDR3s include the opening cysteine and the closing phenylalanine or tryptophan. D genes are given only for firm matches. For some rows the clone size is stated as once, few or many, or as a class when expanded; others skip it.

TRBD1 TRBJ2-3 TRBV6-1 . 14 TGTGCCAGCAGTAGACAGGGTGGATCAGATACGCAGTATTTT CASSRQGGSDTQYF
TRBD2 TRBJ2-2 TRBV7-2 . 15 TGTGCCAGCAGCCCTAGCGGAGTTAACACCGGGGAGCTGTTTTTT CASSPSGVNTGELFF
. TRBJ2-5 TRBV5-1 . 12 TGCGCCAGCAGCCGCGGTTCCGAGACCCAGTACTTC CASSRGSETQYF
TRBD1 TRBJ2-7 TRBV2 few 13 TGTGCCAGCAGGCAGGGGGCCTATTACGAGCAGTACTTC CASRQGAYYEQYF
TRBD2 TRBJ2-7 TRBV19 . 15 TGTGCCAGTAGGGCGACTAGCGGGGCCTCCTACGAGCAGTACTTC CASRATSGASYEQYF
TRBD1 TRBJ2-5 TRBV11-3 . 14 TGTGCCAGCAGCCCGGGACAGGGCGGGGAGACCCAGTACTTC CASSPGQGGETQYF
. TRBJ2-7 TRBV5-1 . 13 TGCGCCAGCAGCTTGGGACAAAAATACGAGCAGTACTTC CASSLGQKYEQYF
. TRBJ1-5 TRBV5-1 . 15 TGCGCCAGCAGCTTGGTAACAGGGAACAATCAGCCCCAGCATTTT CASSLVTGNNQPQHF
. TRBJ2-5 TRBV11-2 . 14 TGTGCCAGCAGCTGGGGGTGGGAGGCGGAGACCCAGTACTTC CASSWGWEAETQYF
. TRBJ1-1 TRBV7-2 few 15 TGTGCCAGCAGCTTGCAGATATTCATGAACACTGAAGCTTTCTTT CASSLQIFMNTEAFF
TRBD1 TRBJ1-2 TRBV5-1 . 14 TGCGCCAGCAGCTTGGGAGGGGGCTACTATGGCTACACCTTC CASSLGGGYYGYTF
TRBD1 TRBJ1-5 TRBV5-1 few 15 TGCGCCAGCAGCCCCGACGGCAGGGGGAATCAGCCCCAGCATTTT CASSPDGRGNQPQHF
. TRBJ2-1 TRBV11-2 . 11 TGTGCCAGCAGCTTTCACTATGAGCAGTTCTTC CASSFHYEQFF
TRBD1 TRBJ1-4 TRBV11-2 . 16 TGTGCCAGCAGCTCTCAAAGCGGGACAGGAAATGAAAAACTGTTTTTT CASSSQSGTGNEKLFF
TRBD2 TRBJ2-3 TRBV27 few 16 TGTGCCAGCAGTCCCCTGGGCGGGAGAGGCGCAGATACGCAGTATTTT CASSPLGGRGADTQYF
. TRBJ2-3 TRBV30 . 15 TGTGCCTGGAGTAAACAGGGTTGGGGCACAGATACGCAGTATTTT CAWSKQGWGTDTQYF
. TRBJ1-1 TRBV2 . 13 TGTGCCAGCAGTCGCAGGATGAACACTGAAGCTTTCTTT CASSRRMNTEAFF
. TRBJ1-5 TRBV30 . 14 TGTGCCTGGAGTGAACAGGCTAGCAATCAGCCCCAGCATTTT CAWSEQASNQPQHF
TRBD1 TRBJ2-5 TRBV30 . 15 TGTGCCTGGAGTCCAGGACAGGGGACACAAGAGACCCAGTACTTC CAWSPGQGTQETQYF
TRBD1 TRBJ1-4 TRBV7-2 few 15 TGTGCCAGCAGCGGTGACAGGGGTGCCGGTGAAAAACTGTTTTTT CASSGDRGAGEKLFF